The entry below gives a single T cell receptor (beta chain) sequence along with its context. The antigen it recognizes is unknown. No per-base quality is available; no much larger clone lies one base away. In the prospective study, participants were roughly 18 to 95 years old, resided in 25 or so geographic areas of the United States, and were enrolled through a virtual design. In the prospective study, cohorts were assigned on the basis of participant-reported clinical history obtained from a screening survey and a study questionnaire. For ImmuneRACE Cohort 3, a participant was defined as recovered based on two consecutive negative NP/OP PCR tests, clearance by a healthcare professional, or resolution of symptoms. In the prospective study, mobile phlebotomists collected whole blood, serum and a nasopharyngeal or oropharyngeal swab from each participant. Prospective study participants could optionally give additional blood draws and questionnaires over a roughly two-month period. Blood samples from the prospective study were shipped frozen or at room temperature prior to DNA extraction.

For this chain, trimming is 4 bases at the V end and 4 bases at the J end, and the number of junction bases without a gene match is 8. The CDR3 holds 16 amino acids from the cysteine to the phenylalanine. Only CDR3 DNA is held: 48 bases, read in frame from base 1. The germline V gene supplies CDR1 MDHEN and CDR2 SYDVKM. The data derive from a study of blood T cell repertoires in COVID-19 (TCRdb year 2020). In the study overall: Samples covering the acute and convalescent phases of COVID-19 were provided by collaborators in the United States, Italy and Spain. The material from the prospective study consisted of cDNA or gDNA derived from T cells, B-cell-depleted T cells, or PBMCs. The repertoires were made available in a free public database intended to serve as a resource for research on the immune response to SARS-CoV-2. Nearly every sample came with metadata listing a de-identified subject ID, COVID-19 status, age in years and sex. Where HLA class I and class II types were available, the types were taken from metadata supplied by the sample provider, not from assay-based typing. Subjects who had been exposed to COVID-19, were actively infected with it, or had recovered from it provided the deeply sampled blood TCRbeta repertoires that made up the dataset. Samples came from the ongoing ImmuneRACE study (first 160 participants) plus 1,254 subjects from 6 global collaborators. The study at large found these results: Clinical and demographic metadata were provided uncurated, with the amount varying by source and participant.

The immunoSEQ Assay, a bias-controlled multiplex PCR, was used to amplify TCRbeta CDR3 regions from genomic DNA. Turning to the authors' computational methods: Nucleated cell counts per sample were estimated from amplification of reference gene primers within the assay. Sequence reads were collapsed and filtered to measure the absolute abundance of every unique TCRbeta CDR3 rearrangement. For each sample, productive Simpson clonality was calculated as the square root of Simpson's diversity index over productive rearrangements. TCRdb limited this immuneACCESS table to in-frame rearrangements with V and J called. A share of clones is missing; checked studies link under half to unresolved V genes, and the rest is unexplained. That table gives V, J and clone size, and the DNA gave D and trimming. The sample includes almost 250,000 clones, with more than 85% observed a single time. The ten largest clones add up to approximately 3.7% of the sample.

This clonotype originated in a woman aged 25 to 45 who had recovered from COVID-19. The chain employs TRBV28 and TRBJ2-1; TRBD2 matches 9 bases in the middle. Sequencing was done on a sample of PBMCs or T cells enriched from blood (not recorded which). The base sequence is TGTGCCAGCAGTTCCATAGCGGGAGTGAGTTACAATGAGCAGTTCTTC. Translated, this is CASSSIAGVSYNEQFF.